The rows below give T cell receptor beta chains drawn from one sample of a study of blood T cell repertoires in COVID-19. Method: immunoSEQ multiplex PCR; TCRdb's copy keeps in-frame clones and lacks some. This sample has some 290,000 clones, with over 85% found just once. The material sequenced was peripheral blood. Source of these receptors: a woman aged 30 to 39 with COVID-19, enrolled during active disease. The CDR3 runs from the conserved cysteine through the conserved F or W. D genes are given only for firm matches. A row's size may be missing; if present it is once, few, many or a size class.

D gene	V gene	CDR3 length	J gene	clone size	CDR3 protein	CDR3 DNA
NA	TRBV11-2	15	TRBJ1-6	NA	CASSLEGVGRSPLHF	TGTGCCAGCAGCTTAGAGGGAGTAGGACGATCACCCCTCCACTTT
TRBD1	TRBV19	13	TRBJ2-7	NA	CARIRDRSGEQYF	TGTGCCAGGATCCGGGACAGGTCTGGCGAGCAGTACTTC
NA	TRBV7-9	13	TRBJ1-6	NA	CASHWADNSPLHF	TGTGCCAGCCATTGGGCCGATAATTCACCCCTCCACTTT
NA	TRBV6-5	14	TRBJ1-6	NA	CASSYAGGLSPLHF	TGTGCCAGCAGTTACGCCGGGGGGCTCTCACCCCTCCACTTT
TRBD2	TRBV13	14	TRBJ2-7	NA	CASSKGGADYEQYF	TGTGCCAGCAGCAAGGGAGGGGCAGACTACGAGCAGTACTTC
TRBD1	TRBV6-1	15	TRBJ1-5	NA	CASSELTGVNQPQHF	TGTGCCAGCAGTGAATTGACAGGGGTAAATCAGCCCCAGCATTTT
TRBD1	TRBV4-1	16	TRBJ1-6	few	CASRGTGAGRNSPLHF	TGCGCCAGCAGGGGAACAGGGGCTGGACGGAATTCACCCCTCCACTTT
NA	TRBV5-1	14	TRBJ2-7	NA	CASSPLLFSYEQYF	TGCGCCAGCAGTCCACTGCTCTTCTCCTACGAGCAGTACTTC
NA	TRBV27	13	TRBJ2-3	NA	CASSSIPPDTQYF	TGTGCCAGCAGTTCCATCCCCCCAGATACGCAGTATTTT
NA	TRBV27	11	TRBJ2-3	NA	CASTSTDTQYF	TGTGCCAGCACAAGCACAGATACGCAGTATTTT
NA	TRBV19	14	TRBJ2-1	NA	CASSIGGSIYEQFF	TGTGCCAGTAGTATAGGAGGCTCGATTTATGAGCAGTTCTTC
TRBD2	TRBV5-5	15	TRBJ2-3	NA	CASSLVTSGTDTQYF	TGTGCCAGCAGCTTGGTAACTAGCGGCACAGATACGCAGTATTTT
NA	TRBV24-1	13	TRBJ1-2	NA	CATYAGGGCGYTF	TGTGCCACCTACGCCGGGGGGGGTTGTGGCTACACCTTC
NA	TRBV7-9	15	TRBJ1-2	NA	CASSLANSNKYGYTF	TGTGCCAGCAGCTTAGCTAATTCAAACAAATATGGCTACACCTTC
NA	TRBV27	18	TRBJ2-6	NA	CASSLSVQGGTGANVLTF	TGTGCCAGCAGTTTATCGGTTCAGGGGGGAACTGGGGCCAACGTCCTGACTTTC
NA	TRBV6-5	14	TRBJ2-7	NA	CASSYRDKIREQYF	TGTGCCAGCAGTTACCGGGACAAAATAAGGGAGCAGTACTTC
TRBD1	TRBV15	21	TRBJ1-3	NA	CATSRLGQGGGRRSSGNTIYF	TGTGCCACCAGCAGGCTGGGACAGGGTGGCGGTCGGCGGTCCTCTGGAAACACCATATATTTT
NA	TRBV27	14	TRBJ1-2	NA	CASSLSGQGYGYTF	TGTGCCAGCAGTTTATCCGGTCAGGGCTATGGCTACACCTTC
NA	TRBV28	15	TRBJ1-1	NA	CASSQFRGGNTEAFF	TGTGCCAGCAGCCAGTTCCGGGGGGGGAACACTGAAGCTTTCTTT
NA	TRBV4-1	16	TRBJ2-7	NA	CASSQASFHGGYEQYF	TGCGCCAGCAGCCAAGCGAGTTTTCACGGGGGCTACGAGCAGTACTTC
NA	TRBV3-1/TRBV3-2	16	TRBJ2-7	NA	CASSLSGDISSYEQYF	TGTGCCAGCAGCCTTTCCGGGGACATTTCTTCCTACGAGCAGTACTTC
TRBD2	TRBV11-2	16	TRBJ2-7	NA	CASSLGAGPLAYEQYF	TGTGCCAGCAGCTTAGGAGCGGGGCCCCTGGCCTACGAGCAGTACTTC
NA	TRBV7-5	15	TRBJ2-7	NA	CVRSLGGDRGYEQYF	TGTGTCAGAAGCTTAGGGGGGGACAGGGGTTACGAGCAGTACTTC
TRBD1	TRBV18	13	TRBJ2-7	NA	CASRQGTTYEQYF	TGTGCCAGCCGACAGGGGACGACCTACGAGCAGTACTTC
NA	TRBV5-1	13	TRBJ1-2	NA	CASSLDGAGGYTF	TGCGCCAGCAGCTTGGATGGGGCGGGGGGCTACACCTTC
TRBD2	TRBV10-1	13	TRBJ2-3	NA	CASLLAGVDTQYF	TGCGCCAGTCTTCTAGCGGGGGTAGATACGCAGTATTTT
NA	TRBV5-5	16	TRBJ1-2	NA	CASSFEVDSRVGGYTF	TGTGCCAGCAGCTTCGAGGTGGACTCTAGGGTTGGTGGCTACACCTTC
NA	TRBV5-1	10	TRBJ1-2	NA	CARPSYGYTF	TGCGCCAGGCCCAGCTATGGCTACACCTTC
NA	TRBV10-3	13	TRBJ1-2	NA	CAISETQGSGYTF	TGTGCCATCAGTGAGACACAGGGTAGTGGCTACACCTTC
TRBD2	TRBV11-2	15	TRBJ2-2	NA	CASSVLAGDTGELFF	TGTGCCAGCAGCGTCCTAGCGGGGGACACCGGGGAGCTGTTTTTT
TRBD2	TRBV4-1	15	TRBJ2-1	NA	CASSPVSGEYNEQFF	TGCGCCAGCAGCCCAGTCAGCGGGGAGTACAATGAGCAGTTCTTC
NA	TRBV10-3	13	TRBJ1-5	NA	CAISESDTQPQHF	TGTGCCATCAGTGAGTCGGACACTCAGCCCCAGCATTTT
NA	TRBV29-1	16	TRBJ1-2	NA	CSVAGHITTANYGYTF	TGCAGCGTTGCGGGACATATTACTACCGCTAACTATGGCTACACCTTC
TRBD2	TRBV5-4	15	TRBJ2-1	NA	CASSPPGLQYNEQFF	TGTGCCAGCAGCCCCCCGGGACTACAATACAATGAGCAGTTCTTC
NA	TRBV19	16	TRBJ1-4	NA	CASSRRGPATNEKLFF	TGTGCCAGTAGTAGACGAGGCCCCGCAACTAATGAAAAACTGTTTTTT
NA	TRBV2	13	TRBJ1-1	NA	CASSVLGVRGAFF	TGTGCCAGCAGTGTCTTGGGTGTGAGGGGGGCTTTCTTT
TRBD1	TRBV7-9	15	TRBJ2-4	NA	CASSLNRGRFGIQYF	TGTGCCAGCAGCTTAAACAGGGGGCGGTTCGGCATTCAGTACTTC
TRBD1	TRBV18	12	TRBJ2-3	NA	CASSPDRVTQYF	TGTGCCAGCTCACCAGACAGGGTCACGCAGTATTTT
TRBD1	TRBV5-5	15	TRBJ1-1	NA	CASSLRGQGNGEAFF	TGTGCCAGCAGCTTGAGGGGACAGGGTAATGGTGAAGCTTTCTTT
NA	TRBV2	13	TRBJ1-5	NA	CASRETGNQPQHF	TGTGCCAGCAGGGAAACCGGGAATCAGCCCCAGCATTTT
NA	TRBV3-1/TRBV3-2	13	TRBJ1-5	once	CASSQFINQPQHF	TGTGCCAGCAGCCAATTTATCAATCAGCCCCAGCATTTT
TRBD2	TRBV5-1	15	TRBJ2-1	NA	CASSPGASGYNEQFF	TGCGCCAGCAGCCCTGGGGCTAGCGGCTACAATGAGCAGTTCTTC
NA	TRBV19	16	TRBJ2-1	NA	CASSPRLIPPYNEQFF	TGTGCCAGTAGTCCGCGACTAATCCCCCCCTACAATGAGCAGTTCTTC
NA	TRBV18	14	TRBJ1-1	few	CASSPGGRDTEAFF	TGTGCCAGCTCACCGGGGGGGAGGGACACTGAAGCTTTCTTT
NA	TRBV5-5	15	TRBJ1-6	NA	CASSLFGEYNSPLHF	TGTGCCAGCAGCTTGTTCGGGGAGTATAATTCACCCCTCCACTTT
NA	TRBV19	14	TRBJ2-7	NA	CASSFTTGYYEQYF	TGTGCCAGTAGTTTTACGACAGGATACTACGAGCAGTACTTC
NA	TRBV5-1	13	TRBJ2-5	NA	CASGRSSMETQYF	TGCGCCAGCGGGAGGTCATCGATGGAGACCCAGTACTTC
TRBD1	TRBV28	15	TRBJ2-7	NA	CASSPLLGTEDEQYF	TGTGCCAGCAGCCCCCTCCTCGGGACAGAAGACGAGCAGTACTTC
NA	TRBV7-9	16	TRBJ2-2	once	CASSLADSTNTGELFF	TGTGCCAGCAGCTTAGCCGACAGTACGAACACCGGGGAGCTGTTTTTT
TRBD1	TRBV6-4	14	TRBJ1-2	NA	CASRIEQGAGGYTF	TGTGCCAGCAGAATCGAACAGGGGGCGGGTGGCTACACCTTC
NA	TRBV3-1/TRBV3-2	13	TRBJ1-3	NA	CASSPTGGNTIYF	TGTGCCAGCAGCCCGACTGGGGGAAACACCATATATTTT
TRBD1	TRBV5-1	12	TRBJ2-1	NA	CASRPGTGTRFF	TGCGCCAGCAGACCTGGGACAGGGACGCGGTTCTTC
TRBD1	TRBV7-8	16	TRBJ2-3	NA	CASSLLGDRGTDTQYF	TGTGCCAGCAGCCTCTTGGGGGACAGGGGGACAGATACGCAGTATTTT
NA	TRBV6-5	14	TRBJ1-1	NA	CASRAATDIGFAFF	TGTGCCAGCAGAGCAGCTACCGACATAGGCTTTGCTTTCTTT
TRBD2	TRBV9	15	TRBJ2-5	NA	CASSILAGGGETQYF	TGTGCCAGCAGCATTCTAGCGGGGGGTGGTGAGACCCAGTACTTC
TRBD2	TRBV11-2	19	TRBJ2-1	NA	CASSLRFAASGGDYNEQFF	TGTGCCAGCAGCTTAAGGTTTGCGGCTAGCGGGGGGGATTACAATGAGCAGTTCTTC
NA	TRBV6-1	14	TRBJ2-1	NA	CASSDQYRYNEQFF	TGTGCCAGCAGTGATCAGTACCGCTACAATGAGCAGTTCTTC
TRBD2	TRBV7-9	14	TRBJ2-7	NA	CASSSGLAAHEQYF	TGTGCCAGCAGCTCGGGACTAGCTGCCCACGAGCAGTACTTC
NA	TRBV28	14	TRBJ1-6	NA	CASTTKGTNSPLHF	TGTGCCAGCACGACAAAGGGGACAAATTCACCCCTCCACTTT
TRBD1	TRBV5-5	14	TRBJ1-2	few	CASTGVSVGGGYTF	TGTGCCAGTACAGGGGTCTCCGTCGGGGGCGGCTACACCTTC